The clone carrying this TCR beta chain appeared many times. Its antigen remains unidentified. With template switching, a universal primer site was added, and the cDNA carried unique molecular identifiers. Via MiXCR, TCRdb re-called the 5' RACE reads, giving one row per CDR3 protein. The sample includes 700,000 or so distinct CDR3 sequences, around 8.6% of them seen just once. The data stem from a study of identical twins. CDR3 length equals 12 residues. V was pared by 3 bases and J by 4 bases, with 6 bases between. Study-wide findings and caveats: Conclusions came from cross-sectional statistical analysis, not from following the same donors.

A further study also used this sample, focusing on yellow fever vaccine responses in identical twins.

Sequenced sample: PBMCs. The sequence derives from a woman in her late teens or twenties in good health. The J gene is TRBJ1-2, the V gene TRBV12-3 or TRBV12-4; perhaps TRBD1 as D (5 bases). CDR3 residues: CASSFDSYGYTF. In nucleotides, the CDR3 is TGTGCCAGCAGTTTTGACAGCTATGGCTACACCTTC.